This TCR beta chain was documented in a study of blood T cell repertoires in COVID-19. Study at large: Some COVID-19 samples were acute and others convalescent; all came from the United States, Italy and Spain. PBMCs, B-cell-depleted T cells, or T cells were the source of the cDNA or gDNA that made up the material.

Study processing details: Estimated nucleated cell counts came from reference gene primer amplification. The repertoire was sequenced with immunoSEQ multiplex PCR; TCRdb's copy has only in-frame clones and lacks some. The D gene and trimming were derived from the DNA, and the V and J assignments and clone size from that table. The table has fewer than 85,000 clones, about 87% seen once. The source is a human donor in a cohort sampled during active COVID-19. The sequenced sample was peripheral blood.

DNA for the CDR3: TGTGCCAGCAGACAGACTAGCGGGCAGGGCAATGAGCAGTTCTTC. Translating gives CASRQTSGQGNEQFF. The chain carries TRBV2 and TRBJ2-1; 10 nucleotides match TRBD2. Per the germline V gene, CDR1 is SNHLY and CDR2 is FYNNEI. V gave up 6 bases and J gave up 6 bases; unmatched junction bases: 8. CDR3 length: 15 residues. The full variable domain, rest sourced from reference TRBV2 and TRBJ2-1, is EPEVTQTPSHQVTQMGQEVILRCVPISNHLYFYWYRQILGQKVEFLVSFYNNEISEKSEIFDDQFSVERPDGSNFTLKIRSTKLEDSAMYFCASRQTSGQGNEQFFGPGTRLTVL.